Presented here are 32 T cell receptor beta chains from one specimen sequenced in a study of cytomegalovirus exposure and HLA in healthy donors. The PCR ran on 60 Vbeta and 13 Jbeta primers. Measured with immunoSEQ multiplex PCR; TCRdb has only the in-frame clones, and not every one. The data show hundreds of thousands of clones, with 70% to 90% seen just once and about 2.3% held by the top ten. Specimen: PBMCs. The receptors derive from a woman under 30 in good health and CMV-seronegative.

This chain connects TRBV19 to TRBJ2-3; D remains unclear. The germline gives CDR1 LNHDA, CDR2 SQIVND (reference sequence). The V gene lost 7 bases and the J gene lost 3 bases, with 14 bases spanning the gap. The CDR3 runs 14 residues. CDR3 in DNA: TGTGCCAGTATCGATCGAGGTTTTACAGATACGCAGTATTTT. Encoded protein: CASIDRGFTDTQYF. The variable domain in full, completed from reference TRBV19 and TRBJ2-3, reads DGGITQSPKYLFRKEGQNVTLSCEQNLNHDAMYWYRQDPGQGLRLIYYSQIVNDFQKGDIAEGYSVSREKKESFPLTVTSAQKNPTAFYLCASIDRGFTDTQYFGPGTRLTVL.

The genes are TRBV19 and TRBJ2-5; TRBD1 matches 9 bases. The assigned J gene may be wrong: the sequence end matches TRBJ2-7 better. The CDR3 is 14 residues long. In germline, CDR1 is LNHDA, CDR2 SQIVND (reference sequence). The CDR3, as DNA: TGTGCCAGTAGTAGGACAGGGGCTCTAAACGAGCAGTACTTC. Its translation is CASSRTGALNEQYF.

The rearrangement joins TRBV6-6 to TRBJ2-1, with 11 bases matching TRBD2. Germline values: CDR1 MNHNY, CDR2 SVGAGI (reference sequence). The J segment lost 8 bases and the V segment lost 6 bases, leaving 6 bases of the junction unmatched. The CDR3 sequence is 14 residues long. The CDR3 reads CASSLSGGAYEQFF. CDR3 bases: TGTGCCAGCAGCCTTAGCGGGGGGGCTTATGAGCAGTTCTTC.

V usage is TRBV6-5 and J usage is TRBJ1-2; no clear D gene. The CDR3 is made up of 13 amino acids. Germline V lookup: CDR1 MNHEY, CDR2 SVGAGI. V shed 6 bases and J shed 4 bases, with 12 bases lying between them. The CDR3 DNA sequence: TGTGCCAGCAGAAACCCGGGGTTCTATGGCTACACCTTC. Translating gives CASRNPGFYGYTF.

The chain employs TRBV6-5 and TRBJ1-4, with no clear D. V was trimmed by 2 bases and J by 8 bases, leaving 12 bases between them. This CDR3 has 14 residues. Germline V lookup: CDR1 MNHEY, CDR2 SVGAGI. Here the CDR3 reads CASSYVGLEEKLFF. CDR3 nucleotide sequence: TGTGCCAGCAGTTACGTAGGATTGGAGGAAAAACTGTTTTTT.

This chain uses TRBV2 with TRBJ1-1; tentative D call: TRBD1 (5 bases). Germline V gene lookup returns CDR1 SNHLY and CDR2 FYNNEI. V shed 6 bases and J shed 0 bases, with 11 bases lying between them. The CDR3 contains 14 residues. CDR3 region: CASRGGMLNTEAFF. In nucleotides, the CDR3 is TGTGCCAGCAGGGGGGGGATGTTGAACACTGAAGCTTTCTTT.

This chain uses TRBV28 with TRBJ2-1; a weak D match, TRBD2 (6 bases). The CDR3 spans 11 residues. Germline V gene sequence: CDR1 MDHEN, CDR2 SYDVKM. Trimming stripped 4 bases from V and 8 bases from J, with 6 bases between. The DNA of the CDR3 is TGTGCCAGCAGTTCGGGGGATGAGCAGTTCTTC. Translated, it gives CASSSGDEQFF.

The V and J genes are TRBV6-5 and TRBJ1-2, with D unresolved. The V end lost 0 bases, the J end lost 4 bases, and 6 bases lay between the germline ends. Germline V gene sequence: CDR1 MNHEY, CDR2 SVGAGI. The CDR3 consists of 13 residues. CDR3 nucleotides: TGTGCCAGCAGTTACTCGGGCAGCTATGGCTACACCTTC. This gives the protein CASSYSGSYGYTF.

This clone was found a few times. The rearrangement uses TRBV6-1 and TRBJ1-2, with 7 nucleotides matching TRBD1. The V and J ends lost 5 bases and 3 bases, in that order; junction bases with no gene match: 0. The germline V gene encodes CDR1 MNHNS and CDR2 SASEGT. The CDR3 is 12 amino acids. This CDR3 reads CASSTGDYGYTF. The CDR3 bases are TGTGCCAGCAGTACAGGGGACTATGGCTACACCTTC.

The chain joins TRBV27 to TRBJ2-5, with TRBD2 identical over 12 bases. TRBJ2-7 explains the end of the DNA better; the J call may be wrong. The CDR3 loop spans 16 amino acids. Germline assignment: CDR1 MNHEY and CDR2 SMNVEV (reference sequence). CDR3 loop: CASSTRLAGDPYEQYF. CDR3 bases: TGTGCCAGCAGTACTCGACTAGCGGGGGACCCCTACGAGCAGTACTTC.

The J gene is TRBJ2-1, the V gene TRBV5-1; tentatively, D is TRBD1 (6 bases). Deletions cut 4 bases from V and 8 bases from J, with 16 bases between. CDR3 length: 14 residues. Germline V lookup: CDR1 SGHRS, CDR2 YFSETQ. As DNA, the CDR3 is TGCGCCAGCAGCCAACGGGCCCAGGGGCATGAGCAGTTCTTC. Its protein is CASSQRAQGHEQFF.

The gene calls are TRBV19 and TRBJ2-7; 7 bases are a match to TRBD1. CDR3 length: 15 amino acids. Trimming cost V 2 bases and J 3 bases; bases outside gene matches: 7. Germline V gene lookup returns CDR1 LNHDA and CDR2 SQIVND (reference sequence). CDR3 DNA: TGTGCCAGTAGTATATTTACAGGGGATATCTACGAGCAGTACTTC. It encodes CASSIFTGDIYEQYF.

The chain carries TRBV10-3 and TRBJ2-2; maybe TRBD1 (6 bases). The germline gives CDR1 ENHRY, CDR2 SYGVKD. V lost 7 bases to trimming and J lost 4 bases, with 10 bases between them. There are 13 residues in the CDR3. This CDR3 reads CAIMAGATGELFF. CDR3 in DNA: TGTGCCATCATGGCAGGGGCCACCGGGGAGCTGTTTTTT.

This clone is a singleton in its sample. The chain is built from TRBV21-1 and TRBJ1-1; the table's TRBD1 call for D was not verified on the DNA. TRBV21-1 is listed as a pseudogene. CDR3 length: 13 amino acids. CDR3 bases: TGTGCCAGCAGCCTACAGGGTGGGGTTGAAGCTTTCTTT. Translating it yields CASSLQGGVEAFF.

The chain recombines TRBV14 with TRBJ2-3; D is unclear. The CDR3 is 13 residues long. CDR1 is SGHDN, CDR2 FVKESK, per germline. V gave up 1 base and J gave up 6 bases, with 8 bases separating them. The CDR3 loop reads CASSQALRDTQYF. The CDR3 nucleotides are TGTGCCAGCAGCCAAGCACTCCGGGATACGCAGTATTTT.

This chain's CDR3 is CASSSLDRGPYQPQHF. For the CDR3, the DNA is TGTGCCAGCAGCTCCCTGGACAGGGGGCCTTATCAGCCCCAGCATTTT. This chain connects TRBV5-4 to TRBJ1-5; 11 bases map to TRBD1. Germline V gives CDR1 SGHNT, CDR2 YYREEE (reference sequence). Trimming removed 3 bases from V and 5 bases from J; junction bases left unmatched: 7. The CDR3 length is 16 residues.

This chain links TRBV5-1 with TRBJ2-5, with D possibly matching TRBD1 (6 bases). CDR1 and CDR2 from the germline V gene are SGHRS and YFSETQ. Deletions cut 4 bases from V and 4 bases from J, with 20 bases between. The CDR3 is made up of 16 amino acids. CDR3 protein: CASSPGGAGWGETQYF. The CDR3, as DNA: TGCGCCAGCAGCCCTGGGGGCGCAGGATGGGGAGAGACCCAGTACTTC.

This clone was counted between two and nine times. The gene calls are TRBV6-5 and TRBJ1-2; weak D call: TRBD1 (6 bases). The CDR3 length is 13 residues. The germline V and J ends were trimmed by 6 bases and 6 bases, with 14 bases remaining between them. The germline V gene encodes CDR1 MNHEY and CDR2 SVGAGI. The CDR3 region is CASRRGFKDGYTF. CDR3 nucleotide sequence: TGTGCCAGCAGGAGGGGGTTCAAGGATGGCTACACCTTC.

The V and J genes are TRBV19 and TRBJ2-2, with TRBD1 matching over 7 bases. This CDR3 has 14 residues. Germline V gene sequence: CDR1 LNHDA, CDR2 SQIVND (reference sequence). Trimming removed 4 bases from V and 4 bases from J; junction bases left unmatched: 3. The CDR3 nucleotides read TGTGCCAGTAGTACGACAGGGAGCACCGGGGAGCTGTTTTTT. This encodes CASSTTGSTGELFF.

The rearrangement uses TRBV10-2 and TRBJ1-5; D is unclear. Trimming cost V 3 bases and J 11 bases, with 11 bases left between them. In germline, CDR1 is WSHSY, CDR2 SAAADI. This CDR3 is 12 amino acids long. CDR3 amino acids: CASSDTIGAQHF. The CDR3 DNA is TGCGCCAGCAGTGATACCATCGGAGCCCAGCATTTT.

In its sample, this clone was seen a few times. The chain combines TRBV5-4 with TRBJ2-1; TRBD2 matches 10 bases. The ends lost 0 bases at V and 2 bases at J; junction bases unmatched: 2. The germline V gene has CDR1 SGHNT and CDR2 YYREEE (reference sequence). The CDR3 is made up of 16 amino acids. For the CDR3, the DNA is TGTGCCAGCAGCTTGGGTGGGACTAGCGCCTACAATGAGCAGTTCTTC. Its translation is CASSLGGTSAYNEQFF.

This clone has just one count. The chain carries TRBV27 and TRBJ2-5, with 9 bases aligning to TRBD1. Matching the DNA end better, TRBJ2-7 makes the J call doubtful. The germline V gene has CDR1 MNHEY and CDR2 SMNVEV (reference sequence). This CDR3 spans 16 amino acids. The CDR3 DNA reads TGTGCCAGCAGTCTGGCAAGGGACAGGGCGTCCTACGAGCAGTACTTC. It codes for CASSLARDRASYEQYF.

The V gene is TRBV27, the J gene TRBJ2-1; D ambiguous. Germline lookup yields CDR1 MNHEY and CDR2 SMNVEV (reference sequence). This CDR3 comprises 14 residues. V shed 1 base and J shed 5 bases, with 9 bases lying between them. The CDR3 region has the DNA TGTGCCAGCAGTTTATGGCTAGGAGACAATGAGCAGTTCTTC. Translated, it gives CASSLWLGDNEQFF.

V is TRBV11-2 and J is TRBJ2-5; D call uncertain. V gave up 5 bases and J gave up 5 bases, with 9 bases separating them. The CDR3 is 12 residues long. The germline V gene has CDR1 SGHAT and CDR2 FQNNGV. This CDR3 is CASSLSLETQYF. Written as DNA, the CDR3 is TGTGCCAGCAGCCTTAGCTTGGAGACCCAGTACTTC.

This clone was recorded only once. The CDR3 nucleotides are TGTGCTAGTGGTTTGGCTGACGGACAGGGAACCTACAATGAGCAGTTCTTC. Amino acid sequence: CASGLADGQGTYNEQFF. This chain links TRBV12-5 with TRBJ2-1; 8 nucleotides agree with TRBD1. The V gene's germline CDR1 is LGHNT and CDR2 FRNRAP. The CDR3 contains 17 residues. After removal of 1 base from V and 2 bases from J, the junction contained 7 bases not matched to a gene.

The chain joins TRBV27 to TRBJ2-3, with D possibly being TRBD1 (6 bases). The CDR3 is made up of 16 amino acids. The V end lost 2 bases, the J end lost 0 bases, and 12 bases lay between the germline ends. CDR1 is MNHEY and CDR2 is SMNVEV in the germline V gene (reference sequence). CDR3 nucleotide sequence: TGTGCCAGCAGTTTACGGGACACCCGTAGCACAGATACGCAGTATTTT. Its protein product is CASSLRDTRSTDTQYF.

The chain is built from TRBV5-1 and TRBJ1-2, with TRBD1 as a possible D gene (5 bases). CDR1 SGHRS and CDR2 YFSETQ come from the germline V gene. The CDR3 contains 17 residues. V lost 0 bases to trimming and J lost 4 bases, with 19 bases between them. As DNA, the CDR3 is TGCGCCAGCAGCTTGGTTTCCGGTGGGGCTATAGGCTATGGCTACACCTTC. Its translation is CASSLVSGGAIGYGYTF. Using reference TRBV5-1 and TRBJ1-2 for the parts outside the CDR3, the full variable domain is KAGVTQTPRYLIKTRGQQVTLSCSPISGHRSVSWYQQTPGQGLQFLFEYFSETQRNKGNFPGRFSGRQFSNSRSEMNVSTLELGDSALYLCASSLVSGGAIGYGYTFGSGTRLTVV.

The chain carries TRBV11-1 and TRBJ2-2, with 7 nucleotides matching TRBD1. The CDR3 is 12 residues long. The V gene end was trimmed by 5 bases and the J gene end by 13 bases; junction bases not matched to a gene: 7. The germline V gene has CDR1 SGHAT and CDR2 FQDESV (reference sequence). Here the CDR3 reads CASSPDRVALFF. The CDR3, as DNA: TGTGCCAGCAGCCCCGACAGGGTTGCGCTGTTTTTT.

The rearrangement links TRBV2 to TRBJ2-7; 9 nucleotides agree with TRBD1. The J segment lost 6 bases and the V segment lost 9 bases, leaving 6 bases of the junction unmatched. CDR3 size: 12 residues. Germline lookup yields CDR1 SNHLY and CDR2 FYNNEI. The CDR3 region has the DNA TGTGCCAGTAGGGACAGGGATTTCGAGCAGTACTTC. It translates to CASRDRDFEQYF.

The genes are TRBV6-6 and TRBJ2-7; D is unresolved. Trimming shortened V by 2 bases and J by 4 bases, and 15 bases separated the two germline ends. The CDR3 contains 15 residues. CDR1 and CDR2 (germline): MNHNY, SVGAGI (reference sequence). This CDR3 is CASSYIAPAGYEQYF. The CDR3 DNA sequence: TGTGCCAGCAGTTACATAGCCCCCGCCGGGTACGAGCAGTACTTC.

This clone appeared a few times. The chain links TRBV6-6 to TRBJ1-5, with D unresolved. The CDR3 has 11 residues. V was shortened by 6 bases and J by 3 bases, with 3 bases between the two germline ends. Germline V gene data show CDR1 as MNHNY and CDR2 as SVGAGI (reference sequence). CDR3 amino acids: CASSNNQPQHF. CDR3 DNA: TGTGCCAGCAGCAACAATCAGCCCCAGCATTTT.

The chain couples TRBV12-5 to TRBJ2-1; 9 nucleotides align to TRBD2. With 7 bases clipped from V and 7 bases from J, the junction kept 14 bases outside the gene matches. Germline lookup yields CDR1 LGHNT and CDR2 FRNRAP. The CDR3 totals 16 residues. The CDR3 nucleotides are TGTGCTAGTGTCCCTATAGCGGGGGCCGAGGGGAATGAGCAGTTCTTC. It yields the protein CASVPIAGAEGNEQFF. The whole variable domain, filled in from reference TRBV12-5 and TRBJ2-1, reads DARVTQTPRHKVTEMGQEVTMRCQPILGHNTVFWYRQTMMQGLELLAYFRNRAPLDDSGMPKDRFSAEMPDATLATLKIQPSEPRDSAVYFCASVPIAGAEGNEQFFGPGTRLTVL.